The 5 T cell receptor beta chains in this list originate from one sample, sequenced in a study of shared clonotypes between healthy human individuals. Only CD45RO-negative cells positively selected for CCR7 counted as naive CD8 cells, so terminally differentiated effector memory CD45RA+ cells were excluded. Profiled with immunoSEQ multiplex PCR; TCRdb holds only in-frame clones, not every one. This repertoire shows around 2,000,000 clones, just under 95% found once; its top ten account for approximately 1%. Sample: naive CD8+ T cells sorted from blood. Receptors were obtained from a man younger than 35 in good health.

The chain recombines TRBV27 with TRBJ2-7; D not certain. The CDR3 extends over 16 amino acids. Germline V lookup: CDR1 MNHEY, CDR2 SMNVEV (reference sequence). V lost 2 bases and J 0 bases, leaving 14 bases between the germline ends. The CDR3 DNA sequence: TGTGCCAGCAGTTTACTTTCCTCAGCGTACTCCTACGAGCAGTACTTC. As protein: CASSLLSSAYSYEQYF.

This chain uses TRBV7-9 with TRBJ2-3; 9 bases agree with TRBD2. Per the germline V gene, CDR1 is SEHNR and CDR2 is FQNEAQ (reference sequence). With 1 base clipped from V and 2 bases from J, the junction kept 7 bases outside the gene matches. The CDR3 covers 17 residues. Here the CDR3 reads CASSLVGLASYTDTQYF. Here the CDR3 DNA reads TGTGCCAGCAGCTTAGTTGGACTAGCGAGTTACACAGATACGCAGTATTTT.

The rearrangement links TRBV13 to TRBJ2-7, with D possibly TRBD2 on 5 matching bases. This CDR3 is 15 amino acids long. V was pared by 0 bases and J by 3 bases, with 12 bases between. The germline V gene encodes CDR1 PRHDT and CDR2 FYEKMQ (reference sequence). CDR3 coding DNA: TGTGCCAGCAGCTTAGGGACGGGTGGGAGCTACGAGCAGTACTTC. Translation gives CASSLGTGGSYEQYF.

Comments on this clone: The sample carries other DNA sequences with the same CDR3. V usage is TRBV6-1 and J usage is TRBJ1-2; D not resolved. Trimming took 3 bases from V and 4 from J, leaving 6 bases between them. This CDR3 comprises 12 residues. CDR1 is MNHNS, CDR2 SASEGT, per germline. This CDR3 is CASSDGSYGYTF. CDR3 DNA: TGTGCCAGCAGTGACGGAAGCTATGGCTACACCTTC.

The genes are TRBV7-9 and TRBJ2-1; no definite D call. V gave up 1 base and J gave up 0 bases, with 7 bases separating them. The CDR3 runs 15 residues. Germline V lookup: CDR1 SEHNR, CDR2 FQNEAQ (reference sequence). The CDR3 bases are TGTGCCAGCAGCTTAGTGGAAGACTCCTACAATGAGCAGTTCTTC. As protein: CASSLVEDSYNEQFF.